This is a list of T cell receptor beta chains from one sample in a study of T cell changes during pregnancy in multiple sclerosis. Clones were read by immunoSEQ multiplex PCR, and TCRdb kept only the in-frame ones, dropping some. The sample contains tens of thousands of clones, roughly 89% of which appear only once. The source was peripheral blood, collected in the third trimester of pregnancy. These receptors were obtained from a female donor in good health, enrolled as a control in a pregnancy study. Both conserved end residues are part of each CDR3. A D gene is named only where the DNA matches it firmly. Expanded clones get a size class; other rows say once, few or many, or leave the size out.

d_call: TRBD1
v_call: TRBV6-5
j_call: TRBJ1-1
clone_size: -
cdr3_nt: TGTGCCAGCAGAACTCCGGGACAGCTGAACACTGAAGCTTTCTTT
cdr3_aa: CASRTPGQLNTEAFF

d_call: TRBD1
v_call: TRBV5-1
j_call: TRBJ1-1
clone_size: once
cdr3_nt: TGCGCCAGCAGCCCGACAGGGGCCCGAAACACTGAAGCTTTCTTT
cdr3_aa: CASSPTGARNTEAFF

d_call: -
v_call: TRBV6-5
j_call: TRBJ1-4
clone_size: -
cdr3_nt: TGTGCCAGCAAGGAGGGCGGCGGGGGGCAAGAAAAACTGTTTTTT
cdr3_aa: CASKEGGGGQEKLFF

d_call: TRBD2
v_call: TRBV28
j_call: TRBJ2-1
clone_size: -
cdr3_nt: TGTGCCAGCATCCTTCTGGGCGGGAGGGAGGGGAATGAGCAGTTCTTC
cdr3_aa: CASILLGGREGNEQFF

d_call: -
v_call: TRBV7-8
j_call: TRBJ1-3
clone_size: -
cdr3_nt: TGTGCCAGCAGCTTAAGTAGGGGATCTGGAAACACCATATATTTT
cdr3_aa: CASSLSRGSGNTIYF

d_call: -
v_call: TRBV19
j_call: TRBJ2-7
clone_size: -
cdr3_nt: TGTGCCAGTAGCTCAATCGCCGGGACGGAGGGGTTGAGGTTC
cdr3_aa: CASSSIAGTEGLRF

d_call: -
v_call: TRBV5-5
j_call: TRBJ2-7
clone_size: -
cdr3_nt: TGTGCCAGCAGCCCGTCCCGGGACTTCCACGAGCAGTACTTC
cdr3_aa: CASSPSRDFHEQYF

d_call: TRBD2
v_call: TRBV19
j_call: TRBJ2-4
clone_size: -
cdr3_nt: TGTGCCAGTAGTATAGTTAGCGGGCGTCAGTACTTC
cdr3_aa: CASSIVSGRQYF

d_call: TRBD1
v_call: TRBV27
j_call: TRBJ2-5
clone_size: -
cdr3_nt: TGTGCCAGCAGGAGAATAGGGACAGGGGGGGAGACCCAGTACTTC
cdr3_aa: CASRRIGTGGETQYF

d_call: -
v_call: TRBV28
j_call: TRBJ2-7
clone_size: -
cdr3_nt: TGTGCCAGCAGACGAAGACAAGACAGCTACGAGCAGTACTTC
cdr3_aa: CASRRRQDSYEQYF

d_call: -
v_call: TRBV28
j_call: TRBJ1-5
clone_size: -
cdr3_nt: TGTGCCAGCAGGGGAGAGGGTTACGGGAATCAGCCCCAGCATTTT
cdr3_aa: CASRGEGYGNQPQHF

d_call: TRBD1
v_call: TRBV2
j_call: TRBJ1-2
clone_size: few
cdr3_nt: TGTGCCAGCAGTGAATCAGGGGGCAACGTCTATGGCTACACCTTC
cdr3_aa: CASSESGGNVYGYTF

d_call: -
v_call: TRBV25-1
j_call: TRBJ1-5
clone_size: -
cdr3_nt: TGTGCCAGCAGTGAATATAGTCTCAATCAGCCCCAGCATTTT
cdr3_aa: CASSEYSLNQPQHF

d_call: TRBD1
v_call: TRBV11-2
j_call: TRBJ1-1
clone_size: -
cdr3_nt: TGTGCCAGCAGCTCCCAACAGGGGGGGACTGAAGCTTTCTTT
cdr3_aa: CASSSQQGGTEAFF

d_call: TRBD1
v_call: TRBV7-9
j_call: TRBJ2-3
clone_size: -
cdr3_nt: TGTGCCAGCAGCTTAGGGGGACAGGGTTCCCTTCCAGATACGCAGTATTTT
cdr3_aa: CASSLGGQGSLPDTQYF

d_call: -
v_call: TRBV6-1
j_call: TRBJ2-6
clone_size: -
cdr3_nt: TGTGCCAGCAGTGACGGACAAATAACACTCTCTGGGGCCAACGTCCTGACTTTC
cdr3_aa: CASSDGQITLSGANVLTF

d_call: -
v_call: TRBV5-1
j_call: TRBJ1-2
clone_size: -
cdr3_nt: TGCGCCAGCAGCTTGGACAGATACTATGGCTACACCTTC
cdr3_aa: CASSLDRYYGYTF

d_call: -
v_call: TRBV19
j_call: TRBJ2-7
clone_size: -
cdr3_nt: TGTGCCAGTAGTCCACAGCCCTCGGGATACGAGCAGTACTTC
cdr3_aa: CASSPQPSGYEQYF

d_call: TRBD1
v_call: TRBV6-1
j_call: TRBJ1-2
clone_size: -
cdr3_nt: TGTGCCAGCAGGGGGACAGGGACCTATGGCTACACCTTC
cdr3_aa: CASRGTGTYGYTF

d_call: TRBD1
v_call: TRBV14
j_call: TRBJ1-4
clone_size: -
cdr3_nt: TGTGCCAGCAGCCGGGGGACAGAATATAATGAAAAACTGTTTTTT
cdr3_aa: CASSRGTEYNEKLFF

d_call: TRBD2
v_call: TRBV19
j_call: TRBJ2-7
clone_size: -
cdr3_nt: TGTGCCAGTAGCTACGGGGCTAGCGGAACCTACGAGCAGTACTTC
cdr3_aa: CASSYGASGTYEQYF

d_call: -
v_call: TRBV28
j_call: TRBJ2-7
clone_size: -
cdr3_nt: TGTGCCAGCAGTCCACTAACAAACCCCACCTACGAGCAGTACTTC
cdr3_aa: CASSPLTNPTYEQYF

d_call: TRBD2
v_call: TRBV29-1
j_call: TRBJ2-7
clone_size: -
cdr3_nt: TGCAGCGTTCCTCAGCGGGGTCCCTACGAGCAGTACTTC
cdr3_aa: CSVPQRGPYEQYF

d_call: TRBD1
v_call: TRBV19
j_call: TRBJ2-3
clone_size: -
cdr3_nt: TGTGCCAGTAGTAAAGACAGGGGCACAGATACGCAGTATTTT
cdr3_aa: CASSKDRGTDTQYF

d_call: TRBD2
v_call: TRBV7-2
j_call: TRBJ2-7
clone_size: -
cdr3_nt: TGTGCCAGCAGCTTAAGTAGTAGCGGGAGGGTATACGAGCAGTACTTC
cdr3_aa: CASSLSSSGRVYEQYF

d_call: -
v_call: TRBV4-1
j_call: TRBJ1-5
clone_size: -
cdr3_nt: TGCGCCAGCAGCTGGGGAGGGGGGGATCAGCCCCAGCATTTT
cdr3_aa: CASSWGGGDQPQHF

d_call: TRBD1
v_call: TRBV2
j_call: TRBJ2-5
clone_size: few
cdr3_nt: TGTGCCAGCGGGGGACAGAGACAAGAGACCCAGTACTTC
cdr3_aa: CASGGQRQETQYF

d_call: TRBD1
v_call: TRBV6-1
j_call: TRBJ2-2
clone_size: -
cdr3_nt: TGTGCCAGCAGATGGACAGGGGGCGACACCGGGGAGCTGTTTTTT
cdr3_aa: CASRWTGGDTGELFF

d_call: -
v_call: TRBV6-1
j_call: TRBJ2-3
clone_size: -
cdr3_nt: TGTGCCAGCACGATGGGCCTCACAGATACGCAGTATTTT
cdr3_aa: CASTMGLTDTQYF

d_call: -
v_call: TRBV19
j_call: TRBJ2-7
clone_size: -
cdr3_nt: TGTGCCAGTAGTACCGGGGTCTCCTACGAGCAGTACTTC
cdr3_aa: CASSTGVSYEQYF

d_call: -
v_call: TRBV28
j_call: TRBJ1-2
clone_size: -
cdr3_nt: TGTGCCAGCAGTTTAGGGGGGATCGGCTACACCTTC
cdr3_aa: CASSLGGIGYTF

d_call: TRBD2
v_call: TRBV5-1
j_call: TRBJ2-3
clone_size: -
cdr3_nt: TGCGCCAGCAGCTTTACCCTACTAGCGGGGGCAAGCACAGATACGCAGTATTTT
cdr3_aa: CASSFTLLAGASTDTQYF

d_call: TRBD1
v_call: TRBV7-8
j_call: TRBJ2-7
clone_size: -
cdr3_nt: TGTGCCAGCAGCGGGACAGGGGTTGCCTACGAGCAGTACTTC
cdr3_aa: CASSGTGVAYEQYF

d_call: -
v_call: TRBV27
j_call: TRBJ2-7
clone_size: -
cdr3_nt: TGTGCCAGCAGTTTGGACAGCCGGCTCTACGAGCAGTACTTC
cdr3_aa: CASSLDSRLYEQYF

d_call: -
v_call: TRBV7-6
j_call: TRBJ2-3
clone_size: -
cdr3_nt: TGTGCCAGCAGCTTTAGTCAGGGGACAGATACGCAGTATTTT
cdr3_aa: CASSFSQGTDTQYF

d_call: TRBD2
v_call: TRBV5-1
j_call: TRBJ2-1
clone_size: -
cdr3_nt: TGCGCCAGCAGCCATGGACTAGCGGGAGCCTACAATGAGCAGTTCTTC
cdr3_aa: CASSHGLAGAYNEQFF

d_call: TRBD2
v_call: TRBV5-1
j_call: TRBJ2-3
clone_size: -
cdr3_nt: TGCGCCAGCTCAATCGGGGGGGCAACAGATACGCAGTATTTT
cdr3_aa: CASSIGGATDTQYF

d_call: -
v_call: TRBV7-2
j_call: TRBJ1-1
clone_size: -
cdr3_nt: TGTGCCAGCAGCTTAAGGGGTATAATGAACACTGAAGCTTTCTTT
cdr3_aa: CASSLRGIMNTEAFF

d_call: -
v_call: TRBV6-1
j_call: TRBJ1-1
clone_size: -
cdr3_nt: TGTGCCAGCAGTGGCGGACAGACCGGCCCAGACAACGCTGAAGCTTTCTTT
cdr3_aa: CASSGGQTGPDNAEAFF

d_call: TRBD1
v_call: TRBV28
j_call: TRBJ1-2
clone_size: -
cdr3_nt: TGTGCCAGCAGTATCGGACAGGGGCGACGAACAAGTAGGGGCTACACCTTC
cdr3_aa: CASSIGQGRRTSRGYTF

d_call: -
v_call: TRBV30
j_call: TRBJ1-6
clone_size: -
cdr3_nt: TGTGCCTGGAGTGCGCAGGGGCGCTCACCCCTCCACTTT
cdr3_aa: CAWSAQGRSPLHF

d_call: TRBD1
v_call: TRBV6-1
j_call: TRBJ2-3
clone_size: once
cdr3_nt: TGTGCCAGCAGTGCGGACAGGGGGTACGATACGCAGTATTTT
cdr3_aa: CASSADRGYDTQYF

d_call: TRBD1
v_call: TRBV5-1
j_call: TRBJ2-1
clone_size: -
cdr3_nt: TGCGCCAGCAGCCCGGGACAGGGATCCTACAATGAGCAGTTCTTC
cdr3_aa: CASSPGQGSYNEQFF

d_call: -
v_call: TRBV6-5
j_call: TRBJ2-7
clone_size: once
cdr3_nt: TGTGCCAGCGGGGGCCCCCGCTACGAGCAGTACTTC
cdr3_aa: CASGGPRYEQYF

d_call: TRBD1
v_call: TRBV7-9
j_call: TRBJ2-7
clone_size: -
cdr3_nt: TGTGCCAGCAGCCCTTATTCGGGACAGGGATACGAGCAGTACTTC
cdr3_aa: CASSPYSGQGYEQYF

d_call: -
v_call: TRBV11-2
j_call: TRBJ2-7
clone_size: -
cdr3_nt: TGTGCCAGCAGCCCTCGGCGGAGTTCCTACGAGCAGTACTTC
cdr3_aa: CASSPRRSSYEQYF

d_call: TRBD2
v_call: TRBV11-2
j_call: TRBJ2-1
clone_size: -
cdr3_nt: TGTGCCAGCAGCTTAGCGGGACTAGCAATCAATGAGCAGTTCTTC
cdr3_aa: CASSLAGLAINEQFF

d_call: -
v_call: TRBV27
j_call: TRBJ2-1
clone_size: -
cdr3_nt: TGTGCCAGCAGACCAGGGCACAATGAGCAGTTCTTC
cdr3_aa: CASRPGHNEQFF

d_call: TRBD2
v_call: TRBV7-2
j_call: TRBJ2-5
clone_size: -
cdr3_nt: TGTGCCAGCAGCGGGCTAGCGGGAGGGTTGCAAGAGACCCAGTACTTC
cdr3_aa: CASSGLAGGLQETQYF

d_call: -
v_call: TRBV28
j_call: TRBJ1-1
clone_size: -
cdr3_nt: TGTGCCAGCAGTGACCCCCGGGGGGTATATACTGAAGCTTTCTTT
cdr3_aa: CASSDPRGVYTEAFF

d_call: -
v_call: TRBV19
j_call: TRBJ2-1
clone_size: -
cdr3_nt: TGTGCCAGTAGTATAAGACTCTACAATGAGCAGTTCTTC
cdr3_aa: CASSIRLYNEQFF

d_call: TRBD2
v_call: TRBV9
j_call: TRBJ2-7
clone_size: -
cdr3_nt: TGTGCCAGCAGCGGGAGCGGGAGCTCCTACGAGCAGTACTTC
cdr3_aa: CASSGSGSSYEQYF

d_call: TRBD2
v_call: TRBV27
j_call: TRBJ2-1
clone_size: -
cdr3_nt: TGTGCCAGCAACCCTTCTAGCGGGGCCTACAATGAGCAGTTCTTC
cdr3_aa: CASNPSSGAYNEQFF

d_call: -
v_call: TRBV28
j_call: TRBJ1-2
clone_size: -
cdr3_nt: TGTGCCAGCAGTTTTTTCAGGGACTATGGCTACACCTTC
cdr3_aa: CASSFFRDYGYTF

d_call: TRBD2
v_call: TRBV7-2
j_call: TRBJ2-5
clone_size: -
cdr3_nt: TGTGCCAGCAGCAACGGACTAGCGGGGGGGCAAGAGACCCAGTACTTC
cdr3_aa: CASSNGLAGGQETQYF

d_call: -
v_call: TRBV4-2
j_call: TRBJ1-5
clone_size: once
cdr3_nt: TGTGCCAGCAGCCAAGGGGAGGAGGGGCAGCCCCAGCATTTT
cdr3_aa: CASSQGEEGQPQHF

d_call: TRBD2
v_call: TRBV27
j_call: TRBJ2-1
clone_size: -
cdr3_nt: TGTGCCAGCAGTTTATGGGCTAGCGGGAGTATCTATGAGCAGTTCTTC
cdr3_aa: CASSLWASGSIYEQFF

d_call: -
v_call: TRBV6-6
j_call: TRBJ2-7
clone_size: -
cdr3_nt: TGTGCCGGAGGGGCGGGTCTCTCCTACGAGCAGTACTTC
cdr3_aa: CAGGAGLSYEQYF

d_call: -
v_call: TRBV10-2
j_call: TRBJ1-1
clone_size: few
cdr3_nt: TGCGCCAGCGCTAGACAGTTGAACACTGAAGCTTTCTTT
cdr3_aa: CASARQLNTEAFF

d_call: -
v_call: TRBV28
j_call: TRBJ2-3
clone_size: -
cdr3_nt: TGTGCCAGCAGCGGGTTGAACACAGATACGCAGTATTTT
cdr3_aa: CASSGLNTDTQYF